A single T cell receptor beta chain is shown here with its context. Its antigen is as yet unknown. Naive CD8 populations comprised CD45RO-negative cells positively selected for CCR7, excluding terminally differentiated effector memory CD45RA+ cells. TCRdb's copy holds only in-frame clones and misses some; the assay was immunoSEQ multiplex PCR. This table holds more than 550,000 clones, about 92% found once. The data were taken from a study of shared clonotypes between healthy human individuals. Study-wide background: Plates per donor: three CD4 naive, three CD4 memory, two CD8 naive, one CD8 memory.

Study findings and constraints: Generally, estimated richness proved larger in naive subsets than it did in memory subsets. Sampling involved blood alone; tissue repertoires likely differ.

CDR3 length: 16 amino acids. V lost 0 bases and J 3 bases, leaving 15 bases between the germline ends. Germline V gene sequence: CDR1 SGHNT, CDR2 YYREEE (reference sequence). What was sequenced was naive CD8+ T cells sorted from blood. The sequence derives from a man younger than 45 in good health. This rearrangement joins TRBV5-4 to TRBJ2-5; TRBD2 might be the D (6 bases). The CDR3 here is CASSLAGRDFEETQYF. CDR3 bases: TGTGCCAGCAGCTTGGCCGGGCGGGACTTTGAAGAGACCCAGTACTTC.